This T cell receptor beta chain was sequenced in a study of blood T cell repertoires in COVID-19 (dated by TCRdb to the early 2020s). The study in broad terms: Samples covering the acute and convalescent phases of COVID-19 were provided by collaborators in the United States, Italy and Spain. The material from the prospective study consisted of cDNA or gDNA derived from T cells, B-cell-depleted T cells, or PBMCs. Deeply sampled blood TCRbeta repertoires from subjects exposed to, actively infected with, or recovered from COVID-19 were included in the dataset. The repertoires were released in a freely available public database meant as a resource for research on the immune response to SARS-CoV-2. Samples were obtained from the ongoing ImmuneRACE study (first 160 participants) and from some 1,200 subjects provided by 6 global collaborators. The sample metadata nearly always contained a de-identified subject ID, COVID-19 status, age in years and sex. Where HLA class I and class II types were available, the types were taken from metadata supplied by the sample provider, not from assay-based typing.

A remark on this clone: There is no known antigen for this receptor. Base qualities were left out, and no much larger clone turns up one base away.

The CDR3 has 13 amino acids, counting the end cysteine and phenylalanine. Left in the record is the CDR3 DNA by itself, 39 bases read in frame from the first base. V sheds 3 bases and J sheds 1 base, leaving 6 bases between their ends. CDR1 and CDR2 were assigned from the germline V gene as SQVTM and ANQGSEA. The immunoSEQ Assay, a bias-controlled multiplex PCR, was used to amplify TCRbeta CDR3 regions from genomic DNA. Processing in the source paper ran as follows. Nucleated cell counts per sample were estimated from amplification of reference gene primers within the assay. Sequence reads were collapsed and filtered to measure the absolute abundance of every unique TCRbeta CDR3 rearrangement. For each sample, productive Simpson clonality was calculated by taking the square root of Simpson's diversity index across productive rearrangements. In TCRdb, the immuneACCESS table is reduced to in-frame sequences with V and J assigned. These tables do not hold every clone; where another copy was compared, an unresolved V gene accounts for under half, and the others remain unexplained. For V, J and clone size, that table is used; D and trimming come from the DNA. For this sample there are some 20,000 clones; approximately 90% appear just once. The leading ten clones occupy roughly a sixth of the sample.

General conclusions and limits of the study: The amount of clinical and demographic metadata varied by source and participant and was provided uncurated.

Collaborating institutions collected whole blood in K2EDTA tubes following their own protocols. For TCRbeta analysis, collaborator samples were shipped as frozen whole blood, as isolated PBMCs, or as DNA extracted from either sample type. The receptor was derived from a man aged 70 or older with acute or convalescent COVID-19. What was sequenced was peripheral blood. The sequence links TRBV29-1 to TRBJ2-2; no D gene can be assigned with confidence. The DNA sequence is given as TGCAGCGTTGATCAACAGAACACCGGGGAGCTGTTTTTT. Its product reads: CSVDQQNTGELFF.